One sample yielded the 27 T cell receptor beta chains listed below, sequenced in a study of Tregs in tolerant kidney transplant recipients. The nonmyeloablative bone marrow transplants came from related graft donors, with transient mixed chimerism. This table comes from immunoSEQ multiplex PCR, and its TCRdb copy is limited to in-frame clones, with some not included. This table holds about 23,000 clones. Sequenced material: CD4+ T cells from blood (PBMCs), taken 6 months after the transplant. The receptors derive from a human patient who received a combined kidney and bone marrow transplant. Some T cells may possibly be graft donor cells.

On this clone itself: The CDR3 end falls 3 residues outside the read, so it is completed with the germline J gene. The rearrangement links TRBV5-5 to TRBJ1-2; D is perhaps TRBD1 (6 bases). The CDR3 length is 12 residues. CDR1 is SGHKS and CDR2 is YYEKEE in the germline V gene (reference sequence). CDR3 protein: CASSLTGNGYTF. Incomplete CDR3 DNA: TGTGCCAGCAGCTTGACAGGGAACGGC.

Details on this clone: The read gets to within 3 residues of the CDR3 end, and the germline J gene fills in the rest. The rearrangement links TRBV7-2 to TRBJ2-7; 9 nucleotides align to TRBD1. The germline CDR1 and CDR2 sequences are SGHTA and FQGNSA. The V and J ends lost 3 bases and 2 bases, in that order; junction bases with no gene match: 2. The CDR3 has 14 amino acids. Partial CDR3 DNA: TGTGCCAGCAGCTTCAGGACAGGGGCCTACGAG. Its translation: CASSFRTGAYE. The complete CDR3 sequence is CASSFRTGAYEQYF.

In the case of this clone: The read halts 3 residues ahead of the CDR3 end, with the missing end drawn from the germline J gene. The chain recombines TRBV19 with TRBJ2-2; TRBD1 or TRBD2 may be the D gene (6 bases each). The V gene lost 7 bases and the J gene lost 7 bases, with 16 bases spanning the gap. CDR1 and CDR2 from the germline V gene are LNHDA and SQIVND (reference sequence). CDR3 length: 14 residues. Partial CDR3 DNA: TGTGCCAGTAACCCACAGGGAGGAGGCGGGGAG. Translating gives CASNPQGGGGE. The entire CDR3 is CASNPQGGGGELFF.

The CDR3 bases that were read are TGTGCCAGTAGTATACAGGGGTCGGGACAGCCC. Translation gives CASSIQGSGQP. The entire CDR3 sequence reads CASSIQGSGQPQHF. The chain recombines TRBV19 with TRBJ1-5; maybe TRBD1 (6 bases). The read halts 3 residues ahead of the CDR3 end, with the missing end drawn from the germline J gene. V gave up 2 bases and J gave up 7 bases, with 12 bases separating them. CDR3 length equals 14 residues. Germline CDR1 reads LNHDA; CDR2 reads SQIVND (reference sequence).

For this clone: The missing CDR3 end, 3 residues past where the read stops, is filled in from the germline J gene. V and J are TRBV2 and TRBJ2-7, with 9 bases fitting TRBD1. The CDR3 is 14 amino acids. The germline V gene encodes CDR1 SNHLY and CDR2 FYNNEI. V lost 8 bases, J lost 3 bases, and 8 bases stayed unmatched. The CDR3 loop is CASQYGQGSYEQYF. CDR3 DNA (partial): TGTGCCAGCCAATATGGACAGGGGAGCTACGAG.

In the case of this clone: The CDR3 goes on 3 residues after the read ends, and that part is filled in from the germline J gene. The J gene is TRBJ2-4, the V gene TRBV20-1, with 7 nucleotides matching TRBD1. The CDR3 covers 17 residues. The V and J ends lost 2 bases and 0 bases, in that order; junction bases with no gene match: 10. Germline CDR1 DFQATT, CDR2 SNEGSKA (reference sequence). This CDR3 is CSARRETGLIAKNIQYF. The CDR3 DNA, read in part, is TGCAGTGCTAGAAGAGAGACAGGGCTTATAGCCAAAAACATT.

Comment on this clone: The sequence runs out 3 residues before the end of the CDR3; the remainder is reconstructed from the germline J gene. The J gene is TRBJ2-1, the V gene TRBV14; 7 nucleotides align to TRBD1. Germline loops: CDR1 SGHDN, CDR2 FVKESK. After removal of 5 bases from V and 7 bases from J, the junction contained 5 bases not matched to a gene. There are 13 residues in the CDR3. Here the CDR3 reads CASSTRQGNEQFF. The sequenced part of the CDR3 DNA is TGTGCCAGCAGCACTAGACAGGGAAATGAG.

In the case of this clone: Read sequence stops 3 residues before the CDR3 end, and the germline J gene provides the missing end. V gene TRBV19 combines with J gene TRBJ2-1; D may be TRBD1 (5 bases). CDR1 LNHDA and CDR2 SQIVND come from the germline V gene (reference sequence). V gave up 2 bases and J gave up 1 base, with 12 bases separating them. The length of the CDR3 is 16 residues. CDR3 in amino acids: CASSIIRGGSYNEQFF. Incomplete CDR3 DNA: TGTGCCAGTAGTATAATTAGGGGTGGATCCTACAATGAG. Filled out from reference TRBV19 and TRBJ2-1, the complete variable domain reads DGGITQSPKYLFRKEGQNVTLSCEQNLNHDAMYWYRQDPGQGLRLIYYSQIVNDFQKGDIAEGYSVSREKKESFPLTVTSAQKNPTAFYLCASSIIRGGSYNEQFFGPGTRLTVL.

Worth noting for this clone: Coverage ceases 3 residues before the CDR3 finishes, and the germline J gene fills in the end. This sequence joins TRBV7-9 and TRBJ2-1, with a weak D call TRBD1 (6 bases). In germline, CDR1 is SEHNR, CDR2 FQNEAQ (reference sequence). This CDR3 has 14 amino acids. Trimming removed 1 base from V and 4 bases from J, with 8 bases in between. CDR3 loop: CASSLEGGYNEQFF. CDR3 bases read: TGTGCCAGCAGCTTAGAAGGGGGTTACAATGAG.

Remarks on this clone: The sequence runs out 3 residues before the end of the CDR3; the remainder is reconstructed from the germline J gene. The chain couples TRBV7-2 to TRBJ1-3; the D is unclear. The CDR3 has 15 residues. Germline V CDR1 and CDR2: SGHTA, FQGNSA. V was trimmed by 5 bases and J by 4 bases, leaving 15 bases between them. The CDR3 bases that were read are TGTGCCAGCAGCCCCGTTGCGGGTTCAGGAAACACC. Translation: CASSPVAGSGNT. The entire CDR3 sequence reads CASSPVAGSGNTIYF.

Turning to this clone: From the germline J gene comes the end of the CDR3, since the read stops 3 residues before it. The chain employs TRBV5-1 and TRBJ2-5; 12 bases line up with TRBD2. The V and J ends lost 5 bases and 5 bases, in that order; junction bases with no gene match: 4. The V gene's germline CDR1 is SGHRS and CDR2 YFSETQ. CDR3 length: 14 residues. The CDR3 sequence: CASRRLAGVETQYF. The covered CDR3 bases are TGCGCCAGCAGGCGACTAGCGGGGGTGGAGACC.

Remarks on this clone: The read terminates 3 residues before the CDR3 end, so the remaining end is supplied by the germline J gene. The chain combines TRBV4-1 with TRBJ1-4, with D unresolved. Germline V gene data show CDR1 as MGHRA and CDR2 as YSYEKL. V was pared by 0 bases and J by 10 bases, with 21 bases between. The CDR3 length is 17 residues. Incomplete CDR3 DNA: TGCGCCAGCAGCCAAGATCACGATTCGACGCGGCCGGGAAAA. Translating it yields CASSQDHDSTRPGK. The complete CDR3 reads CASSQDHDSTRPGKLFF.

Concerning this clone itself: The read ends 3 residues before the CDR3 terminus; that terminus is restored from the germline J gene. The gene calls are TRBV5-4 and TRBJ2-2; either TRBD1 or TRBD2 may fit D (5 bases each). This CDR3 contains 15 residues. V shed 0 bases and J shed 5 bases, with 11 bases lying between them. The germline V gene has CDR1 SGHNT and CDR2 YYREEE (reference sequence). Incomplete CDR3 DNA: TGTGCCAGCAGCTTGGTAGCAGGGAGAACCGGGGAG. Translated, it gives CASSLVAGRTGE. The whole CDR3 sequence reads CASSLVAGRTGELFF.

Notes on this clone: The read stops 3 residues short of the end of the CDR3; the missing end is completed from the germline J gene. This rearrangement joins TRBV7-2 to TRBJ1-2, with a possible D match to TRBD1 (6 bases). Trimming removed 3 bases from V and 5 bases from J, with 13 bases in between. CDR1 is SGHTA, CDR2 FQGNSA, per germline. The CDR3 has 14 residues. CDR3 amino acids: CASSLLAGDYGYTF. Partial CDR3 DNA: TGTGCCAGCAGCTTGTTGGCAGGGGATTATGGC.

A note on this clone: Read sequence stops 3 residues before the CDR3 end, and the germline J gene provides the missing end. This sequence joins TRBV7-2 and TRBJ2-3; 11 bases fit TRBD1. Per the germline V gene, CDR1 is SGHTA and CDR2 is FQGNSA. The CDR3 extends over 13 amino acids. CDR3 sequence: CASSLRGQGAQYF. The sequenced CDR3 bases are TGTGCCAGCAGCTTAAGGGGACAGGGGGCG.

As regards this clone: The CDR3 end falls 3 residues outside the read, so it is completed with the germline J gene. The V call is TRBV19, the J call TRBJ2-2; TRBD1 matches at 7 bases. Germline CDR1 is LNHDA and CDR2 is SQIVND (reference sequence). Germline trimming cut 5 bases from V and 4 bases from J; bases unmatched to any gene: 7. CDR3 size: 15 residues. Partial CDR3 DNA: TGTGCCAGTAGTTTAGGCCAGGGGGTCACCGGGGAG. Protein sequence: CASSLGQGVTGE. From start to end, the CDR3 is CASSLGQGVTGELFF.

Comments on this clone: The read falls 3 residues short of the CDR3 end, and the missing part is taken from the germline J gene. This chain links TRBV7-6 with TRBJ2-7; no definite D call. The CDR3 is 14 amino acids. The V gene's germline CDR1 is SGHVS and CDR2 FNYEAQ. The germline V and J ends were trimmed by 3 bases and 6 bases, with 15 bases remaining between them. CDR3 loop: CASSFRVSPTEQYF. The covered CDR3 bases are TGTGCCAGCAGCTTCCGGGTCTCCCCTACCGAG. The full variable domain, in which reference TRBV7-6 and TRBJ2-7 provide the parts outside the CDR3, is GAGVSQSPRYKVTKRGQDVALRCDPISGHVSLYWYRQALGQGPEFLTYFNYEAQQDKSGLPNDRFSAERPEGSISTLTIQRTEQRDSAMYRCASSFRVSPTEQYFGPGTRLTVT.

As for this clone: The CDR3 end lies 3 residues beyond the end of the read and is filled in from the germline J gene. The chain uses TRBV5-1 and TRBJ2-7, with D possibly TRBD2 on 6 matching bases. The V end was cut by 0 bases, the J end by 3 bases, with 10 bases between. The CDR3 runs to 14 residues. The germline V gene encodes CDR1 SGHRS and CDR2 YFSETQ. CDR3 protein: CASSLAGTFYEQYF. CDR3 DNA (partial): TGCGCCAGCAGCTTGGCCGGGACTTTCTACGAG. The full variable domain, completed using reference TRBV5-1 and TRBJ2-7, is KAGVTQTPRYLIKTRGQQVTLSCSPISGHRSVSWYQQTPGQGLQFLFEYFSETQRNKGNFPGRFSGRQFSNSRSEMNVSTLELGDSALYLCASSLAGTFYEQYFGPGTRLTVT.

The CDR3 here is CASSHNVVVNTEAFF. The DNA read from the CDR3 is TGTGCCAGTAGCCACAACGTTGTGGTGAACACTGAA. V is TRBV19 and J is TRBJ1-1; D remains unclear. The read ends 3 residues before the CDR3 terminus; that terminus is restored from the germline J gene. Germline loops: CDR1 LNHDA, CDR2 SQIVND (reference sequence). The germline V and J ends were trimmed by 6 bases and 0 bases, with 14 bases remaining between them. The CDR3 has 15 amino acids.

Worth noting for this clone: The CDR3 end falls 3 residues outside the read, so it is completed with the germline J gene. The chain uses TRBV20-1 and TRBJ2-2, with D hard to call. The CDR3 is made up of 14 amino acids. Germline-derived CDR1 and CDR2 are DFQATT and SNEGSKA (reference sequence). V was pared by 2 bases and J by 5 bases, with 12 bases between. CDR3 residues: CSARSSLTTGELFF. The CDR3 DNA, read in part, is TGCAGTGCTAGAAGTAGTCTCACGACCGGGGAG.

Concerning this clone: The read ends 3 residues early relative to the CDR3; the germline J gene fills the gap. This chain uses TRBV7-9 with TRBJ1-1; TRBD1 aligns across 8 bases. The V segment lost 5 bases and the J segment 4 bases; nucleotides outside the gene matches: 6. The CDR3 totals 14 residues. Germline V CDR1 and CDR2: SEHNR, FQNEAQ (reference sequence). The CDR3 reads CASSTGQGSTEAFF. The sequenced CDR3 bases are TGTGCCAGCAGCACCGGACAGGGTAGCACTGAA.

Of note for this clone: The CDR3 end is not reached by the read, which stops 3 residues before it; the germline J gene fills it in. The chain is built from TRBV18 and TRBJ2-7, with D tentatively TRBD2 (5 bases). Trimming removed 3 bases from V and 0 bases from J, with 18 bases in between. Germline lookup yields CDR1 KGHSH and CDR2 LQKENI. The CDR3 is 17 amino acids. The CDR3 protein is CASSPAYRKTSSYEQYF. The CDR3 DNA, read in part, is TGTGCCAGCTCACCTGCTTATCGGAAAACTAGCTCCTACGAG.

The sequenced part of the CDR3 DNA is TGTGCCACCGCCCTCCCAGACAGGGGCACCGGGGAG. Translating it yields CATALPDRGTGE. The complete CDR3 protein is CATALPDRGTGELFF. The J gene is TRBJ2-2, the V gene TRBV19, with TRBD1 identical over 8 bases. Read coverage stops 3 residues before the CDR3 terminus; the germline J gene supplies the remainder. Germline CDR1 is LNHDA and CDR2 is SQIVND (reference sequence). With 10 bases clipped from V and 4 bases from J, the junction kept 11 bases outside the gene matches. The CDR3 totals 15 residues.

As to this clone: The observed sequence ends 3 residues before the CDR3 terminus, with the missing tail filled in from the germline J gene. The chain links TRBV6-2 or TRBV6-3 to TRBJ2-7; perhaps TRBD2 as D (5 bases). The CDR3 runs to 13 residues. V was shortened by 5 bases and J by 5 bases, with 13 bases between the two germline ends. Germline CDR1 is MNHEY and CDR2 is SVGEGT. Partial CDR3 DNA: TGTGCCAGCAGTCCCCCTAGCCCTCACGAG. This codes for CASSPPSPHE. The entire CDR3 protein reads CASSPPSPHEQYF.

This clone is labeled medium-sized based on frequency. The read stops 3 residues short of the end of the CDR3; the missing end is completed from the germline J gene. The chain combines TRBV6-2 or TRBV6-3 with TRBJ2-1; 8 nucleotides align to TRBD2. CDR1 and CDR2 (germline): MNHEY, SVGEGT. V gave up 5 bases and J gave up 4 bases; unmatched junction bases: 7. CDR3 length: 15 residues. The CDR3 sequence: CASSPGTSFYNEQFF. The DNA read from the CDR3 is TGTGCCAGCAGTCCCGGGACTAGTTTTTACAATGAG.

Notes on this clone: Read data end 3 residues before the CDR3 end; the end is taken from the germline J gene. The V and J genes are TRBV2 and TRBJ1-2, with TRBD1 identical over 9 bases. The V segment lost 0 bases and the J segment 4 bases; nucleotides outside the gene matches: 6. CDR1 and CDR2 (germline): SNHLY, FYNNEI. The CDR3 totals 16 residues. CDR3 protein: CASSEAPGQGGYGYTF. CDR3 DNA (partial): TGTGCCAGCAGTGAAGCGCCGGGACAGGGTGGCTATGGC. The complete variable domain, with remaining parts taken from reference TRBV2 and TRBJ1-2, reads EPEVTQTPSHQVTQMGQEVILRCVPISNHLYFYWYRQILGQKVEFLVSFYNNEISEKSEIFDDQFSVERPDGSNFTLKIRSTKLEDSAMYFCASSEAPGQGGYGYTFGSGTRLTVV.

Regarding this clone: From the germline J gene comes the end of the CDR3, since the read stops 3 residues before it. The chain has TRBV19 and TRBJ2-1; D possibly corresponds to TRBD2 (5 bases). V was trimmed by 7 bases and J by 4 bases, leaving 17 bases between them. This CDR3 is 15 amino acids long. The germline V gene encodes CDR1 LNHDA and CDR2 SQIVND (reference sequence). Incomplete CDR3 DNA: TGTGCCAGTACTGGAGTAGCGTTGGGGTACAATGAG. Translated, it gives CASTGVALGYNE. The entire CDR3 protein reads CASTGVALGYNEQFF.